This TCR beta chain was recovered during a study of CD8+CD57+ T cells in acquired aplastic anemia (dated by TCRdb to about 2018). Background on the whole study: Extracted DNA from sorted CD4+ and CD8+ cells averaged about 3 ug, ranging from about 0.18 to 27.4 ug. A CD8+CD57+ expansion meant a frequency higher than the mean frequency seen in healthy subjects. What the authors observed across the whole study: No significant difference in CD8+ Simpson's diversity was found between patients and healthy controls (P=0.060). Around 27 CD8+ CDR3 sequences were found to be shared between patients and controls, but these sequences appeared to be highly expressed in patients and within the immunodominant clones of the patients.

Inclusive of the bounding cysteine and phenylalanine, the CDR3 is 13 residues long. Here the CDR3 DNA is all that survives: 39 bases in frame from base 1. Taken from the germline V gene, the CDR1 and CDR2 loops are KGHDR and SFDVKD. Deletion took 9 bases off V and 5 bases off J, with a span of 15 bases between the germline ends. The patients picked for sequencing were ones in whom flow cytometry had shown an expansion of CD8+CD57+ cells. Every patient had a diagnosis of severe acquired aplastic anemia based on International Study of Aplastic Anemia and Agranulocytosis and Camitta criteria. No therapy had been received by the patients at the time of blood sampling. The study deep-sequenced TCR repertoires of sorted CD4+ and CD8+ blood T cells from severe aplastic anemia patients and healthy subjects. In the USA, patient enrollment took place under clinicaltrials.gov protocols 00001620, 01623167, 00001397, 00071045, 00081523 and 00961064. Ficoll-Paque density gradient centrifugation was used to isolate peripheral blood mononuclear cells. Before DNA extraction, CD4+ and CD8+ T cells were sorted by FACS or by magnetic beads.

Turning to this clonotype: Its antigen is currently not known. No much larger clone exists at a distance of one base, and base qualities are not known.

TCR beta VDJ combination and CDR3 sequence profiling used genomic DNA as the template. An Illumina HiSeq 2000 was used for TCR repertoire sequencing. As for how the authors treated the data: Repertoire assessment relied on Simpson's diversity index, CDR3 size and DJ length profiles, and TRBV/TRBJ rearrangement plots. The immunodominant clone was defined as the most abundant DNA sequence in deep sequencing data. CDR3 amino acid sequences were screened for sharing across subjects and were compared with published repertoires and the VDJdb database. TCRdb reprocessing: public reads trimmed at Q25 with fastp, clones called with MiXCR, in-frame beta chains kept. When rows share a CDR3 protein, they turn into one entry using the most common DNA and genes. None of the V and J calls come from the authors' own analysis; TCRdb made them. The sample table holds around 200,000 distinct CDR3 sequences, of which less than 50% were seen once. The top ten clonotypes cover 1.8% of the sample.

This clonotype originated in a human donor with aplastic anemia. The chain uses TRBV24-1 and TRBJ1-1, with the D gene not confidently named. Sequenced material: sorted CD4+, CD8+, or CD8+CD57+ T cells (not recorded which) from PBMCs. The nucleotide sequence is TGTGCCACCCAGGACGGCTCCGAAACTGAAGCTTTCTTT. It codes for CATQDGSETEAFF.